Listed here is a single T cell receptor (beta chain). Its antigen is undetermined. Method: immunoSEQ multiplex PCR; TCRdb's copy keeps in-frame clones and lacks some. The sample yields 120,000 to 150,000 clones, 85% to 95% seen once. The sample is drawn from a study of T cell responses to AZD1222 COVID-19 vaccine. Study overall: Second-dose timings of about 4 or about 12 weeks were pooled. Overall study findings and caveats: Seropositivity was recorded at baseline in only 6 or 7 AZD1222 recipients.

Sequences were derived from peripheral blood, sampled on day 0 of AZD1222 vaccination. The receptor comes from an adult in good health.

The CDR3 DNA is TGCGCCAGCAGCTTCGCAACAGCGGTGGACGGCTACACCTTC. It codes for CASSFATAVDGYTF. This rearrangement joins TRBV5-1 to TRBJ1-2, with D unresolved. The V gene's germline CDR1 is SGHRS and CDR2 YFSETQ. This CDR3 is built from 14 residues. Trimming shortened V by 2 bases and J by 8 bases, and 16 bases separated the two germline ends.